Each of the 2 T cell receptor beta chains below was sequenced from the same sample in a study of T cells in Graves' hyperthyroidism and ophthalmopathy. From RNA transcripts, TCR beta CDR3 regions were amplified. The primer set for the first-round RT-PCR of the TCR CDR3 was HTBI. Via MiXCR, TCRdb re-called the multiplex PCR reads, giving one row per CDR3 protein. The table has about 280,000 distinct CDR3 sequences, about 25% seen once; the top ten hold about a quarter. Sequencing input: blood. The source is a man in his forties with Graves' hyperthyroidism that later progressed to Graves' ophthalmopathy.

The sample holds many counts of this clonotype. The V and J genes are TRBV6-5 and TRBJ2-7; D is ambiguous. Germline CDR1 reads MNHEY; CDR2 reads SVGAGI. This CDR3 is 12 amino acids long. Trimming shortened V by 6 bases and J by 6 bases, and 12 bases separated the two germline ends. The CDR3 DNA reads as TGTGCCAGCAGGCCTCAGTTGGGCGAGCAGTACTTC. Protein: CASRPQLGEQYF.

In its sample, this clonotype was seen many times. The chain joins TRBV29-1 to TRBJ2-5; the D is unclear. CDR3 size: 16 residues. Germline CDR1 SQVTM, CDR2 ANQGSEA. Trimming left V 0 bases short and J 5 bases short, with 19 bases between. The CDR3 bases are TGCAGCGTTGAAGATTTCCAGATGGCAAGGTGGGAGACCCAGTACTTC. Translating it yields CSVEDFQMARWETQYF.